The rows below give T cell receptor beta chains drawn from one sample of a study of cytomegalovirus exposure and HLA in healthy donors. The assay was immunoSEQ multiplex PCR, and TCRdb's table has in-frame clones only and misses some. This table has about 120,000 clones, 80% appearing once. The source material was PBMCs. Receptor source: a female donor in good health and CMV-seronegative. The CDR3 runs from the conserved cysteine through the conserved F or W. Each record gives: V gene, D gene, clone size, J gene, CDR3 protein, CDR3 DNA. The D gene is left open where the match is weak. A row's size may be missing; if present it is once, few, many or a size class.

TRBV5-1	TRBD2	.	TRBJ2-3	CASSPGREGNTDTQYF	TGCGCCAGCAGCCCCGGACGGGAGGGAAACACAGATACGCAGTATTTT
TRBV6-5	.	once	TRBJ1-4	CASSGQYGEKLFF	TGTGCCAGCAGTGGGCAGTACGGTGAAAAACTGTTTTTT
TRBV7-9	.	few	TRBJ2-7	CASSLGVLGQDEQYF	TGTGCCAGCAGCTTAGGGGTCTTGGGCCAGGACGAGCAGTACTTC
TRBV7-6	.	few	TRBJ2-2	CASSFRGASGELFF	TGTGCCAGCAGCTTTCGTGGGGCGTCCGGGGAGCTGTTTTTT
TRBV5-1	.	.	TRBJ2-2	CASSRDNTGELFF	TGCGCCAGCAGCAGAGATAACACCGGGGAGCTGTTTTTT
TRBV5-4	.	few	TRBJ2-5	CASSPGAETQYF	TGTGCCAGCAGCCCCGGAGCGGAGACCCAGTACTTC
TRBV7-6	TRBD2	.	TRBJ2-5	CASSEGLAGGTTQYF	TGTGCCAGCAGCGAAGGACTAGCGGGAGGGACAACCCAGTACTTC
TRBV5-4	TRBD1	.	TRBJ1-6	CASSPTGGELSPLHF	TGTGCCAGCAGCCCGACAGGGGGGGAGCTTTCACCCCTCCACTTT
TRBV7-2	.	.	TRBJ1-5	CASSLEQGVRSPQHF	TGTGCCAGCAGCTTAGAACAGGGTGTTAGGTCGCCCCAGCATTTT
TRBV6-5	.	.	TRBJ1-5	CASSYLRNQPQHF	TGTGCCAGCAGTTACCTGAGAAATCAGCCCCAGCATTTT
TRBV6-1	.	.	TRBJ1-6	CASGAEYNSPLHF	TGTGCCAGCGGGGCGGAATATAATTCACCCCTCCACTTT
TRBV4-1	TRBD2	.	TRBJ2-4	CASSPGGAPGKNIQYF	TGCGCCAGCAGCCCCGGGGGGGCCCCGGGCAAAAACATTCAGTACTTC
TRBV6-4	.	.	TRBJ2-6	CASSDSAGANVLTF	TGTGCCAGCAGTGACAGCGCTGGGGCCAACGTCCTGACTTTC
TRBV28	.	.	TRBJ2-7	CASSFKFGGVTYEQYF	TGTGCCAGCAGTTTCAAGTTCGGCGGAGTCACCTACGAGCAGTACTTC
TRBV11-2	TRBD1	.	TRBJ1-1	CASSTNSGGITEAFF	TGTGCCAGCAGTACCAATTCAGGGGGGATCACTGAAGCTTTCTTT
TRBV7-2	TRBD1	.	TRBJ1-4	CASSRDRGGKLFF	TGTGCCAGCAGCCGGGACAGGGGAGGAAAACTGTTTTTT
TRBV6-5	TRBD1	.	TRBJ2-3	CASSYSGTGTDTQYF	TGTGCCAGCAGTTACTCCGGGACAGGCACAGATACGCAGTATTTT
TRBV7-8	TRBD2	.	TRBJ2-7	CASSLGRTSGTYEQYF	TGTGCCAGCAGCTTAGGCCGGACTAGCGGAACCTACGAGCAGTACTTC
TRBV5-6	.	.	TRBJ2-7	CASSGGAYEQYF	TGTGCCAGCAGCGGCGGAGCCTACGAGCAGTACTTC
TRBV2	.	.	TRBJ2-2	CASIQGWTGELFF	TGTGCCAGCATCCAGGGATGGACCGGGGAGCTGTTTTTT
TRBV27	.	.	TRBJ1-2	CASSLSALAENYGYTF	TGTGCCAGCAGTTTATCGGCACTCGCGGAGAACTATGGCTACACCTTC
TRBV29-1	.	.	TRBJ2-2	CSVGATGELFF	TGCAGCGTTGGTGCGACCGGGGAGCTGTTTTTT
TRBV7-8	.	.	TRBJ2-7	CASSPLGWAGVGEEQYF	TGTGCCAGCAGCCCTCTAGGGTGGGCAGGGGTAGGGGAGGAGCAGTACTTC
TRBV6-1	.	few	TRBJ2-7	CASSVGRTYEQYF	TGTGCCAGCAGTGTAGGGAGGACCTACGAGCAGTACTTC
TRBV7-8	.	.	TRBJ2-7	CASEGRDGSYEQYF	TGTGCCAGCGAGGGGCGGGATGGTTCCTACGAGCAGTACTTC
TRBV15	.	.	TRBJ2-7	CATSRGPGGRNYEQYF	TGTGCCACCAGCAGAGGCCCAGGGGGGCGCAACTACGAGCAGTACTTC
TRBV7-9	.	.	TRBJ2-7	CASSPAGLSSYEQYF	TGTGCCAGCAGCCCGGCGGGGCTTAGCTCCTACGAGCAGTACTTC
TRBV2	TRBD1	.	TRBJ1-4	CASRTGTENEKLFF	TGTGCCAGCAGGACCGGGACAGAGAATGAAAAACTGTTTTTT
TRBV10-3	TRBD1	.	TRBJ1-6	CAISESDRVNSPLHF	TGTGCCATCAGTGAGTCGGACAGGGTTAATTCACCCCTCCACTTT
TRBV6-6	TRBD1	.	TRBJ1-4	CASRGGDRGDEKLFF	TGTGCCAGCCGGGGGGGAGACAGGGGGGATGAAAAACTGTTTTTT
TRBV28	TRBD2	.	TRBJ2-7	CASSLAATSYEQYF	TGTGCCAGCAGCCTAGCGGCGACCTCCTACGAGCAGTACTTC
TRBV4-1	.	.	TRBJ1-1	CTSSQVGGLGTEAFF	TGCACCAGCAGCCAAGTAGGGGGTTTGGGTACTGAAGCTTTCTTT
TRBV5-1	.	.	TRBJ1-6	CASSPQRNRNSPLHF	TGCGCCAGCAGCCCCCAGAGGAATCGAAATTCACCCCTCCACTTT
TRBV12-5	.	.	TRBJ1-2	CASGLTLPNRLTYGYTF	TGTGCTAGTGGTTTGACACTCCCCAACAGGCTAACCTATGGCTACACCTTC